A selection of T cell receptor beta chains follows, all from one sample in a study of control samples from healthy donors and cancer patients. Some clones are missing from TCRdb's copy, which holds only in-frame ones; the method was immunoSEQ multiplex PCR. The table records around 80,000 clones, nearly 90% of them present only once. Material: blood. The receptors were gathered from a woman in her 50s in good health. Each CDR3 is given with its conserved first and last residue. The D gene is left open where the match is weak. Clone size is stated in some rows and not others, as once, few, many or a class when expanded.

abundance	v_gene	j_gene	d_gene	CDR3nt	CDR3aa
NA	TRBV5-1	TRBJ2-3	TRBD2	TGCGCCAGCAGCTTAAGGACTAGCGGGGGGGCCTACGCAGATACGCAGTATTTT	CASSLRTSGGAYADTQYF
few	TRBV6-6	TRBJ1-4	NA	TGTGCCAGCAGTTACGCCGGACAATCTGAAAAACTGTTTTTT	CASSYAGQSEKLFF
once	TRBV13	TRBJ2-2	TRBD2	TGTGCCAGCAGCCTGGGACTAGCGGGGCGCTACACCGGGGAGCTGTTTTTT	CASSLGLAGRYTGELFF
NA	TRBV19	TRBJ2-3	NA	TGTGCCAGTAGTATATTAGGCAGCCCGGGGGATACGCAGTATTTT	CASSILGSPGDTQYF
NA	TRBV7-6	TRBJ1-1	TRBD1	TGTGCCAGCAGCACCGGACAGGGCTGGAGCACTGAAGCTTTCTTT	CASSTGQGWSTEAFF
once	TRBV5-1	TRBJ1-1	NA	TGCGCCAGCAGCTCAGGGGCGCCGAACACTGAAGCTTTCTTT	CASSSGAPNTEAFF
NA	TRBV4-2	TRBJ1-1	TRBD1	TGTGCCAGCAGCCAGTCCCCGGGACAGAGACTAACACTGAAGCTTTCTCCTCCTTTCTTT	CASSQSPGQRLTLKLSPPFF
NA	TRBV7-2	TRBJ2-3	TRBD2	TGTGCCAGCAGCTTAGTACTAGCGGGGGGAAGTTGGACAGATACGCAGTATTTT	CASSLVLAGGSWTDTQYF
NA	TRBV28	TRBJ1-4	NA	TGTGCCAGCAGTTCCCCCTCAACAACTAATGAAAAACTGTTTTTT	CASSSPSTTNEKLFF
NA	TRBV5-4	TRBJ2-2	NA	TGTGCCAGCAGGGCACTAGACACCGGGGAGCTGTTTTTT	CASRALDTGELFF
once	TRBV7-9	TRBJ2-3	TRBD2	TGTGCCAGCAGCTCTGACGGGGGGGATACGCAGTATTTT	CASSSDGGDTQYF
NA	TRBV3-1/TRBV3-2	TRBJ1-2	NA	TGTGCCAGCAGCCATCAGGGGAAGGATGGCTACACCTTC	CASSHQGKDGYTF
NA	TRBV4-1	TRBJ2-7	NA	TGCGCCAGCAGCCAAGCGGATCGCCCCGGAGGAGGCGAGCAGTACTTC	CASSQADRPGGGEQYF
NA	TRBV19	TRBJ2-3	NA	TGTGCCAGTAGTGCAAATGGCCCCCCCACAGATACGCAGTATTTT	CASSANGPPTDTQYF
NA	TRBV6-2/TRBV6-3	TRBJ1-1	NA	TGTGCCAGCAGCCCCCGGGGGGGGAATGAAGCTTTCTTT	CASSPRGGNEAFF
NA	TRBV5-6	TRBJ2-2	NA	TGTGCCAGCAGCTTAACAAGGAACACCGGGGAGCTGTTTTTT	CASSLTRNTGELFF
NA	TRBV27	TRBJ1-2	NA	TGTGCCAGCAGCCGGGGACGGCCCTATGGCTACACCTTC	CASSRGRPYGYTF
NA	TRBV5-6	TRBJ1-3	NA	TGTGCCAGCAGCTTGGATGGCGGCATCTCTGGAAACACCATATATTTT	CASSLDGGISGNTIYF
NA	TRBV29-1	TRBJ1-1	NA	TGCAGCGTTGGGGAGGGAGGGCAGGGCACTGAAGCTTTCTTT	CSVGEGGQGTEAFF
NA	TRBV5-4	TRBJ2-7	NA	TGTGCCAGCAGCGCACGGGACGGCGGGTCGTACGAGCAGTACTTC	CASSARDGGSYEQYF
NA	TRBV27	TRBJ1-5	TRBD1	TGTGCCAGCAGTCTAGGACAGGGCCTTCAGCCCCAGCATTTT	CASSLGQGLQPQHF
NA	TRBV11-2	TRBJ1-6	NA	TGTGCCAGCAGCCTCATCTATAATTCACCCCTCCACTTT	CASSLIYNSPLHF